Each of the 15 T cell receptor beta chains below was sequenced from the same sample in a study of blood T cells in healthy people across ages. A second about 7 to 12 cycle PCR used barcoded and J-beta primers. TCRdb reprocessed the 5' RACE reads with MiXCR, giving one entry per CDR3 protein. Among 1.5 million to 2 million distinct CDR3 sequences listed, approximately 30% were seen once. Sequencing was carried out using blood. The source is a woman in her 30s in good health.

This clonotype showed up many times. The chain joins TRBV7-9 to TRBJ2-7; D ambiguous. Per germline, CDR1 SEHNR and CDR2 FQNEAQ (reference sequence). V shed 5 bases and J shed 0 bases, with 5 bases lying between them. The CDR3 sequence is 12 residues long. The CDR3 loop reads CASSPLSYEQYF. The CDR3 DNA sequence: TGTGCCAGCAGCCCCCTCTCCTACGAGCAGTACTTC.

The V call is TRBV20-1, the J call TRBJ1-5; a possible D gene is TRBD1 (6 bases). The CDR3 is 13 residues long. The ends were cut back, 2 bases at V and 4 bases at J, with 9 bases in the middle. In germline, CDR1 is DFQATT, CDR2 SNEGSKA (reference sequence). Written as DNA, the CDR3 is TGCAGTGCTAGACGGGACACAAATCAGCCCCAGCATTTT. This gives the protein CSARRDTNQPQHF.

The rearrangement links TRBV20-1 to TRBJ2-7; possible D gene TRBD1, 6 bases. Germline V gene lookup returns CDR1 DFQATT and CDR2 SNEGSKA (reference sequence). The CDR3 length is 14 residues. V lost 2 bases, J lost 7 bases, and 18 bases lay in between. The CDR3 reads CSARTPGVPLEQYF. The CDR3 DNA reads as TGCAGTGCTAGAACTCCAGGGGTTCCCTTGGAGCAGTACTTC.

Turning to this clonotype: This sequence may be a read error, since a much larger clone differs from it by one base. The chain is built from TRBV3-1 and TRBJ2-5; TRBD1 agrees at 7 bases. CDR3 length: 14 residues. Germline-derived CDR1 and CDR2 are LGHDT and YNNKEL (reference sequence). For the CDR3, the DNA is TGTGGCAGCAGCCGCCGACAGGGTATGGAGACCCAGTACTTC. Translated: CGSSRRQGMETQYF.

The chain carries TRBV30 and TRBJ2-1; weak D call: TRBD1 (5 bases). Trimming took 1 base from V and 9 from J, leaving 10 bases between them. Per germline, CDR1 GTSNPN and CDR2 SVGIG (reference sequence). This CDR3 has 12 amino acids. Here the CDR3 reads CAWSASQGEQFF. The DNA for the CDR3 is TGTGCCTGGAGTGCTTCTCAGGGTGAGCAGTTCTTC.

This clonotype appeared a few times. The rearrangement uses TRBV5-1 and TRBJ1-5; 8 bases map to TRBD1. V trimming: 3 bases; J trimming: 6 bases; junction bases outside the gene matches: 8. Germline V gene sequence: CDR1 SGHRS, CDR2 YFSETQ. The CDR3 is 15 amino acids. The CDR3 loop is CASSSGQAEGQPQHF. The CDR3 DNA reads as TGCGCCAGCAGCTCGGGACAGGCTGAGGGTCAGCCCCAGCATTTT. Based on the CDR3 plus reference TRBV5-1 and TRBJ1-5, the full variable domain is KAGVTQTPRYLIKTRGQQVTLSCSPISGHRSVSWYQQTPGQGLQFLFEYFSETQRNKGNFPGRFSGRQFSNSRSEMNVSTLELGDSALYLCASSSGQAEGQPQHFGDGTRLSIL.

This clonotype was seen more than once but under ten times. The chain uses TRBV4-1 and TRBJ2-6, with D possibly matching TRBD2 (6 bases). The V gene's germline CDR1 is MGHRA and CDR2 YSYEKL. The V and J ends lost 3 bases and 0 bases respectively, with 18 bases between them. This CDR3 comprises 19 residues. In DNA form, the CDR3 reads TGCGCCAGCAGCCACCGCGGGGATGCCAAACTCTCTGGGGCCAACGTCCTGACTTTC. This encodes CASSHRGDAKLSGANVLTF.

This clonotype was recorded a few times. V is TRBV12-5 and J is TRBJ2-7; D is ambiguous. The end of the DNA aligns better with TRBJ2-5, so the J call may be wrong. Germline V gives CDR1 LGHNT, CDR2 FRNRAP. The CDR3 runs 12 residues. CDR3 amino acids: CASGLAQKTQYF. The CDR3 DNA reads TGTGCTAGTGGTTTGGCCCAGAAGACCCAGTACTTC.

This clonotype has just a few counts. V usage is TRBV12-3 or TRBV12-4 and J usage is TRBJ2-3; 7 bases are shared with TRBD2. The junction had 16 bases not matched to a gene; V was cut back by 5 bases and J by 2 bases. The length of the CDR3 is 18 residues. CDR3 region: CASSPPLGSSGNTDTQYF. The CDR3 nucleotides read TGTGCCAGCAGTCCGCCTCTGGGTTCTAGCGGCAACACAGATACGCAGTATTTT.

The genes are TRBV7-2 and TRBJ2-5; no clear D. V lost 0 bases and J 5 bases, leaving 13 bases between the germline ends. The CDR3 sequence is 15 residues long. Germline V lookup: CDR1 SGHTA, CDR2 FQGNSA. The CDR3 protein is CASSLAAAYEETQYF. The CDR3 nucleotides read TGTGCCAGCAGCTTAGCCGCAGCGTATGAGGAGACCCAGTACTTC.

This chain uses TRBV21-1 with TRBJ2-7; TRBD1 is taken as the D call from the table, unchecked against the DNA. TRBV21-1 is an annotated pseudogene. The CDR3 is made up of 13 amino acids. The CDR3 DNA reads as TGTGCCAACTGTCGGCAGGGGGCTAACGAGCAGTACTTC. Residues: CANCRQGANEQYF.

The V gene is TRBV18, the J gene TRBJ2-7; TRBD2 agrees at 13 bases. The CDR3 length is 16 residues. Per the germline V gene, CDR1 is KGHSH and CDR2 is LQKENI. J lost 7 bases, V lost 3 bases, and 9 bases had no gene match. CDR3 nucleotides: TGTGCCAGCTCACCCTCCAGGACTAGCGGGGGTTATGAGCAGTACTTC. This gives the protein CASSPSRTSGGYEQYF.

This clonotype was seen at least ten times. This chain connects TRBV27 to TRBJ2-5; D remains unclear. Trimming shortened V by 0 bases and J by 5 bases, and 7 bases separated the two germline ends. The CDR3 spans 13 residues. Germline assignment: CDR1 MNHEY and CDR2 SMNVEV (reference sequence). CDR3 in amino acids: CASSLSLRETQYF. As DNA, the CDR3 is TGTGCCAGCAGTTTATCTCTACGGGAGACCCAGTACTTC.

V is TRBV7-2 and J is TRBJ1-2; D is perhaps TRBD1 (5 bases). The V gene's germline CDR1 is SGHTA and CDR2 FQGNSA. Deletions cut 5 bases from V and 8 bases from J, with 15 bases between. This CDR3 contains 13 residues. CDR3 sequence reads: CASSTDTRRGYTF. The DNA for the CDR3 is TGTGCCAGCAGCACGGACACCCGGAGGGGCTACACCTTC.

The rearrangement joins TRBV2 to TRBJ1-2; 7 bases are a match to TRBD1. CDR1 and CDR2 from the germline V gene are SNHLY and FYNNEI. The CDR3 spans 14 residues. The J segment lost 8 bases and the V segment lost 7 bases, leaving 13 bases of the junction unmatched. The CDR3 loop is CASNTRQGVDGYTF. The CDR3 DNA sequence: TGTGCCAGCAATACAAGGCAGGGGGTCGACGGCTACACCTTC.